The clone carrying this T cell receptor beta chain was seen repeatedly, ten times or more. This sample is part of a study of identical twins. TCRdb called the 5' RACE reads again in MiXCR, with one record for every CDR3 protein. The sample contains 400,000 to 500,000 distinct CDR3 sequences, 15% to 20% of which appear only once. The CDR3 spans 13 residues. Trimming removed 4 bases from V and 5 bases from J, with 11 bases in between. The TCR comes from a man between 50 and 59 years old in good health. The sequencing sample was made of naive T cells sorted from blood. The gene calls are TRBV12-3 or TRBV12-4 and TRBJ1-2; the D gene is possibly TRBD1 (6 bases). The CDR3 bases are TGTGCCAGCAGTTCGGACAGTCGGTATGGCTACACCTTC. It translates to CASSSDSRYGYTF.